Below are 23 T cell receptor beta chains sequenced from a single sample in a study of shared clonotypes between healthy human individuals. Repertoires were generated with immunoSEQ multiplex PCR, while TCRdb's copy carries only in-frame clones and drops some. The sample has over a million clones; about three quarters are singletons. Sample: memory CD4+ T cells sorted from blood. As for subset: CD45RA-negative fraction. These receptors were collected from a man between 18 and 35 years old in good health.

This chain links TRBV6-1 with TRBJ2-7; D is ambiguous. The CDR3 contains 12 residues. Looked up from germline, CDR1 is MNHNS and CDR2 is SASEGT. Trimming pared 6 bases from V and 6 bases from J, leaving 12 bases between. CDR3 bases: TGTGCCAGCAGGCAAGACGGTCGCGAGCAGTACTTC. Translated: CASRQDGREQYF.

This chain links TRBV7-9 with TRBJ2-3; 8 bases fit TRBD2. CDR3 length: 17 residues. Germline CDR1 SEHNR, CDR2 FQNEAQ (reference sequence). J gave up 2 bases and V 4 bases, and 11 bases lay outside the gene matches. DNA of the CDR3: TGTGCCAGCAGCTCGGAGGTTGCGGGGGGTATCACAGATACGCAGTATTTT. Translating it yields CASSSEVAGGITDTQYF.

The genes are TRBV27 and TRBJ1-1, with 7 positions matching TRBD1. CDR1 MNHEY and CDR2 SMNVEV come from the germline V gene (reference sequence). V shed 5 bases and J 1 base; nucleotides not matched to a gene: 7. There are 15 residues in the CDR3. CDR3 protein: CASSLNRDRNTEAFF. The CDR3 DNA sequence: TGTGCCAGCAGTCTAAACCGGGACAGGAACACTGAAGCTTTCTTT.

CDR3: CASSTWETGVNQPQHF. CDR3 coding DNA: TGTGCCAGTAGTACCTGGGAGACAGGGGTCAATCAGCCCCAGCATTTT. The V gene is TRBV19, the J gene TRBJ1-5; TRBD1 agrees at 8 bases. Germline loops: CDR1 LNHDA, CDR2 SQIVND (reference sequence). CDR3 length equals 16 residues. J lost 3 bases, V lost 4 bases, and 8 bases had no gene match.

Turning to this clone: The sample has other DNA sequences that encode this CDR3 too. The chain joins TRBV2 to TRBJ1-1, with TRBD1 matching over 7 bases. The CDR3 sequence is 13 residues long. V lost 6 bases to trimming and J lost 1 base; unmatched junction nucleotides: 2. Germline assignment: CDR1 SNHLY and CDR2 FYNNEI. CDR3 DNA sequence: TGTGCCAGCAGGGGACAGCCGAACACTGAAGCTTTCTTT. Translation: CASRGQPNTEAFF.

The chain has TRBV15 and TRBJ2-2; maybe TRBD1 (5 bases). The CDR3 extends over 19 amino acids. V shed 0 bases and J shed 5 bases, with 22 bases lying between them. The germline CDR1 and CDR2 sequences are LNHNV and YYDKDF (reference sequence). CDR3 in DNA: TGTGCCACCAGCAGAGATTCGGCGAGGAATCGGGCAGGGACCGGGGAGCTGTTTTTT. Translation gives CATSRDSARNRAGTGELFF.

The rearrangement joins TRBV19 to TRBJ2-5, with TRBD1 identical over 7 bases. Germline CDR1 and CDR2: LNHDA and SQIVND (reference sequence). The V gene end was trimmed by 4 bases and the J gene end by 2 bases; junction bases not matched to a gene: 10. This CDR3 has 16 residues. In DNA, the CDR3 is TGTGCCAGTAGTAGAAACAGGGGCGCTATTCAAGAGACCCAGTACTTC. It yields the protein CASSRNRGAIQETQYF.

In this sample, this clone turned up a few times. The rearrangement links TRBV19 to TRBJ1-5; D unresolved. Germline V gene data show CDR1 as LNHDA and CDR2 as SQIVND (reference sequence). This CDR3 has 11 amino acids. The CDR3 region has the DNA TGTGAACACCCACCGATTCAGCCCCAGCATTTT. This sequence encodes CEHPPIQPQHF.

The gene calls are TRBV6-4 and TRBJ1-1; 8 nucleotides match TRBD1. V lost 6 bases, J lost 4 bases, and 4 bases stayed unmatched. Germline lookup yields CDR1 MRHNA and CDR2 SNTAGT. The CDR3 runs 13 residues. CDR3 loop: CASRKGQATEAFF. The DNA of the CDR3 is TGTGCCAGCAGAAAGGGACAGGCCACTGAAGCTTTCTTT.

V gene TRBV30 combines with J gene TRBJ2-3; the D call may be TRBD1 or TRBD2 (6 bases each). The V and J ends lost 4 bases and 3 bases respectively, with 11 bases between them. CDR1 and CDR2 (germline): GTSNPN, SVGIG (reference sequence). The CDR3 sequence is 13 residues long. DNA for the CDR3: TGTGCCTGGAAACCGGGGGCGACAGATACGCAGTATTTT. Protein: CAWKPGATDTQYF.

The DNA of the CDR3 is TGCGCCAGCAGCTTGGGACAGACGATAAATCAAGAGACCCAGTACTTC. The encoded protein is CASSLGQTINQETQYF. The chain couples TRBV5-1 to TRBJ2-5, with a possible D match to TRBD1 (5 bases). The CDR3 is 16 residues long. Trimming took 0 bases from V and 2 from J, leaving 14 bases between them. In germline, CDR1 is SGHRS, CDR2 YFSETQ.

The CDR3 spells CASSPGLANNEQFF. CDR3 DNA: TGTGCCAGCAGTCCGGGACTAGCCAACAATGAGCAGTTCTTC. This rearrangement joins TRBV6-5 to TRBJ2-1; 9 nucleotides match TRBD2. Germline V lookup: CDR1 MNHEY, CDR2 SVGAGI. The CDR3 length is 14 residues. V was pared by 5 bases and J by 5 bases, with 4 bases of the junction left unmatched.

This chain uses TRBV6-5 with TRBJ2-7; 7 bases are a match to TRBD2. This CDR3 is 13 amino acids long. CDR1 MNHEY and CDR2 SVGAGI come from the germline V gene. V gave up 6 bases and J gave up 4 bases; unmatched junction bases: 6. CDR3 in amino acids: CASRLSGGYEQYF. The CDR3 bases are TGTGCCAGCAGGTTATCGGGGGGTTACGAGCAGTACTTC.

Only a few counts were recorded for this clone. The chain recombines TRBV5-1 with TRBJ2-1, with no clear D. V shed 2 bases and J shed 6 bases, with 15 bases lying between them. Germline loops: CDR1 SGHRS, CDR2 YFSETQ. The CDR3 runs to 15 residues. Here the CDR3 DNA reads TGCGCCAGCAGCTTATCTGACTCTAGAGCCAATGAGCAGTTCTTC. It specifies CASSLSDSRANEQFF.

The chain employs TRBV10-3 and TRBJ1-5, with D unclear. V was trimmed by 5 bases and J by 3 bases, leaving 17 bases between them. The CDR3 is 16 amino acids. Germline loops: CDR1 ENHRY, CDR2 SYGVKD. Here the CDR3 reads CAISTTQDIANQPQHF. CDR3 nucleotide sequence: TGTGCCATCAGTACGACTCAAGATATAGCCAATCAGCCCCAGCATTTT.

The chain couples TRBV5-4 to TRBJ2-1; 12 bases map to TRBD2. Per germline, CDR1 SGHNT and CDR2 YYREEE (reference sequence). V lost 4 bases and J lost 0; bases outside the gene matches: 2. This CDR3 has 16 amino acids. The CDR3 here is CASSAGLAGSYNEQFF. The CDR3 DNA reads TGTGCCAGCAGCGCGGGACTAGCGGGCTCCTACAATGAGCAGTTCTTC.

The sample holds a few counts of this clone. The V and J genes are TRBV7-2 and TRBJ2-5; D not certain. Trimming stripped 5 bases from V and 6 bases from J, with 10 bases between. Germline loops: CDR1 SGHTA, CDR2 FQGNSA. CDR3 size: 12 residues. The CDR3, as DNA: TGTGCCAGCAGCCCGGACCTTCAGACCCAGTACTTC. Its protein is CASSPDLQTQYF.

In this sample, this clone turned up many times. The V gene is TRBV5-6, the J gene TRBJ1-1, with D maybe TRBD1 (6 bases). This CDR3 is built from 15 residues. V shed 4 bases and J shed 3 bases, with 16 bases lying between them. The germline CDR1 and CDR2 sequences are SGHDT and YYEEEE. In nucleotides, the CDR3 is TGTGCCAGCAGCGTACTACAGGGACGGGACACTGAAGCTTTCTTT. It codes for CASSVLQGRDTEAFF.

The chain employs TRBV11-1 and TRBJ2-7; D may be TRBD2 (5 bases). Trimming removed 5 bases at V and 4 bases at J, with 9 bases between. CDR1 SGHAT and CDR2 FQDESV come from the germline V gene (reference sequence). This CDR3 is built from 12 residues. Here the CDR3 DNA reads TGTGCCAGCAGCCCGGACTGGTACGAGCAGTACTTC. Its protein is CASSPDWYEQYF.

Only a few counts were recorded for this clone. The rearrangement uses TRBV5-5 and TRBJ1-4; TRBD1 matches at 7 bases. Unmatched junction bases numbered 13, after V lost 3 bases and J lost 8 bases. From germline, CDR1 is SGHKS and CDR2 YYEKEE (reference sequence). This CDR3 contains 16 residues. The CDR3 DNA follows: TGTGCCAGCAGCTCCCGGGGGGACAGTGTTCGGGAAAAACTGTTTTTT. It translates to CASSSRGDSVREKLFF.

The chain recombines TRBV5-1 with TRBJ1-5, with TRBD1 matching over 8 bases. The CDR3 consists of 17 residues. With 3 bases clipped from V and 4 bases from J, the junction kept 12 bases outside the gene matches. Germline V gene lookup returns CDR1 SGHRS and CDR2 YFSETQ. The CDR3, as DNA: TGCGCCAGCAGCTGGGCCCCCCAGGGACAGGCGAATCAGCCCCAGCATTTT. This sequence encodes CASSWAPQGQANQPQHF. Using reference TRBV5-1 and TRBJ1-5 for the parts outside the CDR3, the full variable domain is KAGVTQTPRYLIKTRGQQVTLSCSPISGHRSVSWYQQTPGQGLQFLFEYFSETQRNKGNFPGRFSGRQFSNSRSEMNVSTLELGDSALYLCASSWAPQGQANQPQHFGDGTRLSIL.

This CDR3 is CASSLSAGYSNQPQHF. In DNA form, the CDR3 reads TGTGCCAGCAGTTTATCAGCCGGATATAGCAATCAGCCCCAGCATTTT. The chain links TRBV27 to TRBJ1-5; D call uncertain. Per germline, CDR1 MNHEY and CDR2 SMNVEV (reference sequence). The V and J ends lost 0 bases and 0 bases respectively, with 9 bases between them. The CDR3 runs 16 residues.

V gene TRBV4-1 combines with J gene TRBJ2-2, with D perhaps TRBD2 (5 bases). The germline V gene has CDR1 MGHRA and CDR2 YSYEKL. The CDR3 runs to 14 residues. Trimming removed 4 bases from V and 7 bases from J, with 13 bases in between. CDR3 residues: CASSLRARDGELFF. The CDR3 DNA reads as TGCGCCAGCAGCCTGAGGGCAAGAGACGGGGAGCTGTTTTTT.